This T cell receptor beta chain is from a study of T-cell reconstitution after alpha-beta-depleted transplantation in children. Findings and limits, study-wide: At one year after transplant, newly produced T cells mostly accounted for T-cell counts and diversity. About two months after transplant, alpha-beta T cells reportedly came from several hundred expanded graft clones. Some patients showed high day-60 TCRbeta diversity, which derived from surviving recipient T cells and thymic progenitors.

TCRbeta library preparation incorporated unique molecular identifiers. TCRdb recomputed calls from the PCR reads with MiXCR, one row per CDR3 protein. The repertoire holds approximately 1,000,000 distinct CDR3 sequences, with roughly 31% as singletons. On this clonotype itself: As yet, its antigen is unknown.

Trimming took off 2 bases at V and 2 bases at J, with 13 bases between the two ends. The CDR3 covers 15 residues. In germline, CDR1 is SGHRS, CDR2 YFSETQ. The sample consisted of PBMCs, mostly from graft donor cells, taken 360 days after TCRalphabeta/CD19-depleted stem cell transplant. The clonotype was recovered from a boy under two years old who had a stem cell transplant for SCID, so the T cells may come from the graft donor. The gene calls are TRBV5-1 and TRBJ2-5; D is perhaps TRBD1 or TRBD2 (6 bases each). The CDR3, as DNA: TGCGCCAGCAGCTTCCTAGGGGGGCGGCAAGAGACCCAGTACTTC. Protein: CASSFLGGRQETQYF. The whole variable domain, remainder taken from reference TRBV5-1 and TRBJ2-5, is KAGVTQTPRYLIKTRGQQVTLSCSPISGHRSVSWYQQTPGQGLQFLFEYFSETQRNKGNFPGRFSGRQFSNSRSEMNVSTLELGDSALYLCASSFLGGRQETQYFGPGTRLLVL.